A single sample gave rise to the 13 T cell receptor beta chains below, sequenced in a study of shared clonotypes between healthy human individuals. Clones were sequenced by immunoSEQ multiplex PCR, and TCRdb holds only the in-frame ones, with some missing. The sample holds 2 million to 2.5 million clones; 92% are singletons and the top ten take around 0.35%. Sequencing was performed on naive CD4+ T cells from PBMCs. Stated subset: CD45RA+ positively selected. The receptors were gathered from a man aged 18 to 29 in good health. Some clones in this sample may be carry-over from other donors' samples.

Note on this clone: The sample carries other DNA sequences with the same CDR3. The V and J genes are TRBV2 and TRBJ2-3; 10 bases are shared with TRBD2. The trim removed 4 bases at V and 1 base at J, leaving 2 bases unmatched. The CDR3 contains 15 residues. From germline, CDR1 is SNHLY and CDR2 FYNNEI. The chain's CDR3 is CASSGLAGGTDTQYF. The CDR3 DNA follows: TGTGCCAGCAGTGGTCTAGCGGGAGGCACAGATACGCAGTATTTT. Drawing the rest from reference TRBV2 and TRBJ2-3, the complete variable domain is EPEVTQTPSHQVTQMGQEVILRCVPISNHLYFYWYRQILGQKVEFLVSFYNNEISEKSEIFDDQFSVERPDGSNFTLKIRSTKLEDSAMYFCASSGLAGGTDTQYFGPGTRLTVL.

A single count supports this clone. The sample has other DNA sequences that encode this CDR3 too. The V gene is TRBV5-1, the J gene TRBJ2-7, with D possibly TRBD2 on 6 matching bases. The CDR3 has 12 amino acids. Germline CDR1 is SGHRS and CDR2 is YFSETQ. Trimming left V 4 bases short and J 5 bases short, with 10 bases between. CDR3: CASSPPGDEQYF. The CDR3 bases are TGCGCCAGCAGCCCCCCGGGGGACGAGCAGTACTTC.

The chain uses TRBV5-1 and TRBJ2-7; D possibly uses TRBD1 or TRBD2 (5 bases each). Germline V gene lookup returns CDR1 SGHRS and CDR2 YFSETQ. The CDR3 is 15 amino acids. V was pared by 0 bases and J by 2 bases, with 12 bases between. CDR3 DNA: TGCGCCAGCAGCTTGGCCTACGGGGCAGCCTACGAGCAGTACTTC. Protein: CASSLAYGAAYEQYF.

The rearrangement links TRBV10-2 to TRBJ2-7; 9 bases agree with TRBD1. With 9 bases clipped from V and 4 bases from J, the junction kept 7 bases outside the gene matches. CDR1 is WSHSY, CDR2 SAAADI, per germline. The CDR3 length is 13 residues. The CDR3 loop is CARRTGERYEQYF. The CDR3 DNA reads TGCGCCAGGAGGACAGGGGAGAGGTACGAGCAGTACTTC.

The chain has TRBV30 and TRBJ2-2; 9 bases align to TRBD1. With 3 bases clipped from V and 4 bases from J, the junction kept 6 bases outside the gene matches. Germline-derived CDR1 and CDR2 are GTSNPN and SVGIG (reference sequence). This CDR3 region has 15 residues. The CDR3 bases are TGTGCCTGGAGCCACAGGGGGCGGCCCACCGGGGAGCTGTTTTTT. This codes for CAWSHRGRPTGELFF.

This sequence joins TRBV4-2 and TRBJ1-2; possible D gene TRBD1, 5 bases. Per the germline V gene, CDR1 is LGHNA and CDR2 is YNFKEQ. This CDR3 is 15 amino acids long. With 3 bases removed from V and 4 bases from J, the gap between germline ends came to 15 bases. CDR3 loop: CASSQSTGTTYGYTF. The DNA of the CDR3 is TGTGCCAGCAGCCAGTCCACCGGGACGACCTATGGCTACACCTTC.

This rearrangement joins TRBV15 to TRBJ1-1; 7 bases are a match to TRBD1. V lost 5 bases, J lost 2 bases, and 8 bases stayed unmatched. The CDR3 sequence is 15 residues long. CDR1 LNHNV and CDR2 YYDKDF come from the germline V gene (reference sequence). The CDR3 coding sequence is TGTGCCACCAGCGGTCCGGGACAGATAAACACTGAAGCTTTCTTT. Its protein is CATSGPGQINTEAFF.

This CDR3 reads CASSVEWGGNEQFF. As DNA, the CDR3 is TGTGCCAGCAGCGTAGAGTGGGGAGGCAATGAGCAGTTCTTC. This rearrangement joins TRBV9 to TRBJ2-1; a possible D gene is TRBD2 (6 bases). Looked up from germline, CDR1 is SGDLS and CDR2 is YYNGEE. V shed 0 bases and J shed 6 bases, with 10 bases lying between them. The CDR3 runs 14 residues.

V is TRBV5-6 and J is TRBJ1-2, with a weak D call TRBD1 (5 bases). Trimming took 0 bases from V and 4 from J, leaving 13 bases between them. The CDR3 loop spans 15 amino acids. The germline gives CDR1 SGHDT, CDR2 YYEEEE. The CDR3 DNA is TGTGCCAGCAGCTTGGATGGTCGGGGGTCCTATGGCTACACCTTC. This translates into CASSLDGRGSYGYTF.

The rearrangement joins TRBV30 to TRBJ1-2, with D possibly TRBD1 on 5 matching bases. The CDR3 is made up of 14 amino acids. V shed 5 bases and J shed 6 bases, with 19 bases lying between them. Looked up from germline, CDR1 is GTSNPN and CDR2 is SVGIG (reference sequence). CDR3 bases: TGTGCCTGGGGTGAAATAGGGACTTGGAATGGCTACACCTTC. This gives the protein CAWGEIGTWNGYTF.

Note on this clone: Within the sample, other DNA sequences also encode this same CDR3. The chain couples TRBV5-1 to TRBJ1-3; D unresolved. The germline CDR1 and CDR2 sequences are SGHRS and YFSETQ. The CDR3 spans 14 residues. V gave up 1 base and J gave up 4 bases, with 9 bases separating them. The CDR3 DNA sequence: TGCGCCAGCAGCTTGCCGGGTTCCGGAAACACCATATATTTT. Encoded protein: CASSLPGSGNTIYF.

V is TRBV7-3 and J is TRBJ1-2; D perhaps matches TRBD1 (6 bases). Germline lookup yields CDR1 SGHTA and CDR2 FQGTGA. Between the trimmed V and J ends, which lost 9 bases and 6 bases, there was a span of 23 bases. The CDR3 is 15 amino acids. The DNA of the CDR3 is TGTGCCAGTCGGCAGCAGGGGACGGGGGTTCATGGCTACACCTTC. This sequence encodes CASRQQGTGVHGYTF.

The genes are TRBV7-2 and TRBJ2-7; TRBD2 matches 11 bases. The junction had 8 bases not matched to a gene; V was cut back by 5 bases and J by 2 bases. This CDR3 region has 16 residues. Per the germline V gene, CDR1 is SGHTA and CDR2 is FQGNSA. CDR3 protein: CASSKILAGAPYEQYF. CDR3 sequence (DNA): TGTGCCAGCAGCAAAATACTAGCGGGGGCCCCCTACGAGCAGTACTTC.